The rows below give T cell receptor beta chains drawn from one sample of a study of low-dose radiotherapy and immunotherapy resistance in tumors. TCRdb ran MiXCR on the reads and lists one entry per CDR3 protein. Of 75,000 to 95,000 distinct CDR3 sequences in the sample, 9.4% were seen once. The material sequenced was PBMCs, taken before treatment. The receptors shown here come from a male donor with prostate cancer. CDR3s include the opening cysteine and the closing phenylalanine or tryptophan. Each record gives: J gene, V gene, D gene, clone size, CDR3 protein, CDR3 DNA. The D gene is left open where the match is weak. The listing skips clone size in some rows; elsewhere it reads once, few, many or a size class.

j_call: TRBJ2-1; v_call: TRBV28; d_call: .; clone_size: many; cdr3_aa: CASSAPRDVSYNEQFF; cdr3_nt: TGTGCCAGCAGTGCTCCCCGGGACGTCTCCTACAATGAGCAGTTCTTC
j_call: TRBJ2-6; v_call: TRBV3-1; d_call: TRBD1; clone_size: many; cdr3_aa: CASSQVGSHPRDRGFSGANVLTF; cdr3_nt: TGTGCCAGCAGCCAAGTCGGTTCTCATCCAAGGGACAGGGGATTCTCTGGGGCCAACGTCCTGACTTTC
j_call: TRBJ1-6; v_call: TRBV19; d_call: .; clone_size: few; cdr3_aa: CASKQASGSPLHF; cdr3_nt: TGTGCCAGCAAACAGGCCTCTGGTTCACCCCTCCACTTT
j_call: TRBJ1-1; v_call: TRBV25-1; d_call: TRBD1; clone_size: many; cdr3_aa: CASSGDRVSTEAFF; cdr3_nt: TGTGCCAGCAGTGGGGACAGGGTAAGCACTGAAGCTTTCTTT
j_call: TRBJ2-3; v_call: TRBV18; d_call: TRBD1; clone_size: many; cdr3_aa: CASSPIQGARDTQYF; cdr3_nt: TGTGCCAGCTCACCCATTCAGGGGGCCAGAGATACGCAGTATTTT
j_call: TRBJ2-3; v_call: TRBV5-1; d_call: .; clone_size: many; cdr3_aa: CASSLEGTDTQYF; cdr3_nt: TGCGCCAGCAGCTTGGAGGGCACAGATACGCAGTATTTT
j_call: TRBJ2-1; v_call: TRBV5-1; d_call: .; clone_size: many; cdr3_aa: CASSKSREQFF; cdr3_nt: TGCGCCAGCAGCAAAAGCCGGGAGCAGTTCTTC
j_call: TRBJ1-2; v_call: TRBV5-1; d_call: .; clone_size: .; cdr3_aa: CASSSAYGYTF; cdr3_nt: TGCGCCAGCAGCAGCGCCTATGGCTACACCTTC
j_call: TRBJ2-7; v_call: TRBV4-1; d_call: .; clone_size: many; cdr3_aa: CASSREESSYEQYF; cdr3_nt: TGCGCCAGCAGCCGGGAGGAGAGCTCCTACGAGCAGTACTTC
j_call: TRBJ2-7; v_call: TRBV4-2; d_call: .; clone_size: .; cdr3_aa: CASSQAGSRYEQYF; cdr3_nt: TGTGCCAGCAGCCAAGCCGGGTCGCGCTACGAGCAGTACTTC
j_call: TRBJ1-2; v_call: TRBV6-5; d_call: .; clone_size: many; cdr3_aa: CASSYGQGEGYTF; cdr3_nt: TGTGCCAGCAGTTACGGGCAGGGTGAAGGCTACACCTTC
j_call: TRBJ2-3; v_call: TRBV12-3/TRBV12-4; d_call: .; clone_size: many; cdr3_aa: CASSSSTGLAQYF; cdr3_nt: TGTGCCAGCAGTTCTAGCACGGGGTTAGCGCAGTATTTT
j_call: TRBJ2-1; v_call: TRBV3-1; d_call: TRBD2; clone_size: many; cdr3_aa: CASSQDWTGLRGTFNEQFF; cdr3_nt: TGTGCCAGCAGCCAAGATTGGACGGGCTTGCGGGGGACTTTCAATGAGCAGTTCTTC
j_call: TRBJ2-1; v_call: TRBV3-1; d_call: .; clone_size: .; cdr3_aa: CASSHVSNNEQFF; cdr3_nt: TGTGCCAGCAGCCATGTCAGTAACAATGAGCAGTTCTTC